These 11 T cell receptor beta chains were all obtained from the same sample, sequenced in a study of control samples from healthy donors and cancer patients (dated by TCRdb to the early 2020s). The method was the immunoSEQ multiplex PCR assay. Entries here come from immuneACCESS through TCRdb and include only in-frame sequences with V and J called. Some clones fail to appear in such tables; in the studies checked, an unresolved V gene covers under half of the shortfall, and the cause of the remainder is unknown. In all, the sample holds about 73,000 clones, and around 95% of those were seen once. The ten most abundant clones make up over 5% of the sample. The sample was blood. These receptors were obtained from a woman aged 40-49 years in good health.

The chain combines TRBV10-3 with TRBJ2-7; D possibly uses TRBD1 or TRBD2 (5 bases each). Germline assignment: CDR1 ENHRY and CDR2 SYGVKD. The V and J ends lost 6 bases and 2 bases respectively, with 14 bases between them. The CDR3 consists of 14 residues. The CDR3 DNA follows: TGTGCCATCAGACCGGGACGCGCAACCTACGAGCAGTACTTC. It is translated as CAIRPGRATYEQYF.

CDR3 DNA: TGTGCCAGCAGCGTAGCAGGGGAGCTGTTTTTT. Its translation: CASSVAGELFF. The chain carries TRBV9 and TRBJ2-2; no clear D. V lost 0 bases and J 8 bases, leaving 2 bases between the germline ends. From germline, CDR1 is SGDLS and CDR2 YYNGEE. This CDR3 is 11 amino acids long.

V usage is TRBV2 and J usage is TRBJ2-5; the D gene is possibly TRBD1 (6 bases). In germline, CDR1 is SNHLY, CDR2 FYNNEI. Trimming removed 3 bases from V and 5 bases from J, with 13 bases in between. The CDR3 has 14 amino acids. The CDR3 nucleotides are TGTGCCAGCAGTGACCCGACAGGCCAGGAGACCCAGTACTTC. Protein product: CASSDPTGQETQYF.

This chain's CDR3 is CASSDSLINTGELFF. Written as DNA, the CDR3 is TGTGCCAGCAGCGACTCCTTGATAAACACCGGGGAGCTGTTTTTT. The chain has TRBV6-5 and TRBJ2-2; D not certain. Trimming pared 6 bases from V and 2 bases from J, leaving 13 bases between. Per the germline V gene, CDR1 is MNHEY and CDR2 is SVGAGI. This CDR3 has 15 residues.

V and J are TRBV7-2 and TRBJ2-5; 7 bases align to TRBD2. V lost 1 base to trimming and J lost 6 bases; unmatched junction nucleotides: 5. The CDR3 consists of 14 residues. Per germline, CDR1 SGHTA and CDR2 FQGNSA. DNA for the CDR3: TGTGCCAGCAGCTTAGTGAGGGAGGGGAAGACCCAGTACTTC. Its translation is CASSLVREGKTQYF.

This chain joins TRBV7-8 and TRBJ1-1; D perhaps matches TRBD1 (6 bases). Trimming took 6 bases from V and 2 from J, leaving 13 bases between them. The CDR3 loop spans 14 amino acids. The germline gives CDR1 SGHVS, CDR2 FQNEAQ. CDR3 DNA: TGTGCCAGCAGGGCCACAGGGCTTAACACTGAAGCTTTCTTT. Its protein product is CASRATGLNTEAFF.

This clone was counted a single time. J is TRBJ2-3 and V is TRBV19, with D possibly matching TRBD2 (5 bases). Germline CDR1 reads LNHDA; CDR2 reads SQIVND (reference sequence). CDR3 length equals 17 residues. Trimming shortened V by 2 bases and J by 0 bases, and 15 bases separated the two germline ends. In nucleotides, the CDR3 is TGTGCCAGTAGTATAAACCCCGCTAGGACTAGCACAGATACGCAGTATTTT. Its translation: CASSINPARTSTDTQYF.

The genes are TRBV19 and TRBJ2-1; TRBD1 might be the D (6 bases). This CDR3 region has 15 residues. Germline CDR1 and CDR2: LNHDA and SQIVND (reference sequence). Trimming left V 0 bases short and J 9 bases short, with 15 bases between. CDR3 loop: CASSIERGTGLEQFF. CDR3 in DNA: TGTGCCAGTAGTATAGAAAGGGGCACAGGGCTTGAGCAGTTCTTC. Full variable domain (remainder filled in from reference TRBV19 and TRBJ2-1): DGGITQSPKYLFRKEGQNVTLSCEQNLNHDAMYWYRQDPGQGLRLIYYSQIVNDFQKGDIAEGYSVSREKKESFPLTVTSAQKNPTAFYLCASSIERGTGLEQFFGPGTRLTVL.

This clone was seen once. J is TRBJ2-7 and V is TRBV12-3 or TRBV12-4, with D maybe TRBD2 (5 bases). The CDR3 consists of 13 residues. V was cut by 4 bases and J by 3 bases, with 10 bases left in between. This CDR3 is CASSWELGYEQYF. The CDR3, as DNA: TGTGCCAGCAGTTGGGAGCTCGGCTACGAGCAGTACTTC.

This rearrangement joins TRBV18 to TRBJ1-2, with D unclear. This CDR3 has 12 residues. Germline CDR1 and CDR2: KGHSH and LQKENI. V was cut by 4 bases and J by 8 bases, with 11 bases left in between. The CDR3 here is CASSQGLGGYTF. The CDR3 region has the DNA TGTGCCAGCTCACAAGGACTAGGCGGCTACACCTTC.

The chain uses TRBV5-1 and TRBJ2-3; 8 bases agree with TRBD2. The length of the CDR3 is 15 residues. J lost 8 bases, V lost 0 bases, and 8 bases had no gene match. Per the germline V gene, CDR1 is SGHRS and CDR2 is YFSETQ. DNA of the CDR3: TGCGCCAGCAGCTTGGCCGTAGGACTAGCATCTACGCAGTATTTT. This sequence encodes CASSLAVGLASTQYF. Complete variable domain (other parts from reference TRBV5-1 and TRBJ2-3): KAGVTQTPRYLIKTRGQQVTLSCSPISGHRSVSWYQQTPGQGLQFLFEYFSETQRNKGNFPGRFSGRQFSNSRSEMNVSTLELGDSALYLCASSLAVGLASTQYFGPGTRLTVL.